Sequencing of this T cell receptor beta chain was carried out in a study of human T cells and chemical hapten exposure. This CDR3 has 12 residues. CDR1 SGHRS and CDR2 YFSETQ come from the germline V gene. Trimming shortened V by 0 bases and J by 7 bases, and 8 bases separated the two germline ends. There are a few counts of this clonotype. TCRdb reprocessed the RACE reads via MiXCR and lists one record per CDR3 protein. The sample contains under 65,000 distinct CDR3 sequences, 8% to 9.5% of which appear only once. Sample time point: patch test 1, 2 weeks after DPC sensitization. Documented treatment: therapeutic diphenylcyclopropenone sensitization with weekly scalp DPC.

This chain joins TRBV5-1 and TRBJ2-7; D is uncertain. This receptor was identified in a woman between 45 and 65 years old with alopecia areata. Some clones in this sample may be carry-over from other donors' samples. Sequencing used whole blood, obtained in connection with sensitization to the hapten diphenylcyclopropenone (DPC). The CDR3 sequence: CASSLGPGEQYF. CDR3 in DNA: TGCGCCAGCAGCTTGGGGCCCGGAGAGCAGTACTTC.